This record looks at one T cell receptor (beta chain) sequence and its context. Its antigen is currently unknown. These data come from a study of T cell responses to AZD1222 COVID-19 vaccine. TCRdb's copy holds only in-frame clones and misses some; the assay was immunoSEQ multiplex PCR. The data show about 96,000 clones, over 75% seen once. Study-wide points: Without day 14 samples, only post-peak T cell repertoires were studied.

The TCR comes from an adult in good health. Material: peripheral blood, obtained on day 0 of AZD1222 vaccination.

As DNA, the CDR3 is TGTGCCAGCAGTTACTCTCCCAGTCTGGACTATGGCTACACCTTC. It translates to CASSYSPSLDYGYTF. The gene calls are TRBV6-5 and TRBJ1-2, with D hard to call. CDR1 is MNHEY and CDR2 is SVGAGI in the germline V gene. V lost 0 bases to trimming and J lost 3 bases, with 11 bases between them. This CDR3 has 15 residues.